The present entry profiles one T cell receptor (beta chain) with its context. The ends lost 2 bases at V and 6 bases at J; junction bases unmatched: 12. CDR3 size: 17 residues. The germline gives CDR1 SGHDN, CDR2 FVKESK. This entry belongs to a study of T cells after yellow fever vaccination. In the study overall: The fractions with low cell numbers were processed using SMART-Seq v4 Ultra Low Input.

TCRdb used MiXCR to reprocess the 5' RACE reads, holding one entry per CDR3 protein. Of 500,000 to 650,000 distinct CDR3 sequences listed, about 17% are singletons. The input for sequencing was PBMCs, taken less than 6 days after the first yellow fever vaccination. The TCR was taken from a man aged 18 to 30 who received the YFV17D yellow fever vaccine. The V call is TRBV14, the J call TRBJ2-2; 7 bases line up with TRBD2. DNA for the CDR3: TGTGCCAGCAGCCAACAAGCCCGCTATACTAGCGCCGGGGAGCTGTTTTTT. Residues: CASSQQARYTSAGELFF.